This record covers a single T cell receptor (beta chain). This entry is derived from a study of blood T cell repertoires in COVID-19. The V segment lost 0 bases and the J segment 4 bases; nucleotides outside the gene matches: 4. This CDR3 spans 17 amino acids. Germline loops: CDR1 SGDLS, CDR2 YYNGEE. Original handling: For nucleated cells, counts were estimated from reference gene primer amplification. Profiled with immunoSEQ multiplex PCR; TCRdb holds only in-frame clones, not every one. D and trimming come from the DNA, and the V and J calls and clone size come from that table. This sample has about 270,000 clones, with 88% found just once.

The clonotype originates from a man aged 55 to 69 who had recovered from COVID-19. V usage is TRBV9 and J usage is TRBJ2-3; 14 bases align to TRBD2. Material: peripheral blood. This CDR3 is CASSVGLAGGRADTQYF. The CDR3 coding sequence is TGTGCCAGCAGCGTAGGACTAGCGGGGGGGCGGGCAGATACGCAGTATTTT.